Presented here are 26 T cell receptor beta chains from one specimen sequenced in a study of T-cell reconstitution after alpha-beta-depleted transplantation in children. Preparation of the TCRbeta library used unique molecular identifiers. TCRdb reprocessed the PCR reads with MiXCR, giving one entry per CDR3 protein. Of about 90,000 distinct CDR3 sequences in the sample, roughly a sixth were seen once. The source was PBMCs, mostly from graft donor cells, collected 180 days after TCRalphabeta/CD19-depleted stem cell transplant. Receptors were obtained from a male patient between 2 and 9 years old who had a stem cell transplant for acute lymphoblastic leukemia, so the T cells may come from the graft donor.

The table lists this clonotype with a few counts. Sequence at one end of the junction differs from germline and may be a read error. The rearrangement uses TRBV7-9 and TRBJ2-5; 9 positions match TRBD1. Looked up from germline, CDR1 is SEHNR and CDR2 is FQNEAQ (reference sequence). The CDR3 spans 13 residues. In nucleotides, the CDR3 is TGTGCCAGCAGCCCTCCGGGTCGGGACAGGGAGTGCTTC. It specifies CASSPPGRDRECF.

The CDR3 coding sequence is TGCAGTGCTAGGCCATTGAACACCGGGGAGCTGTTTTTT. Translating gives CSARPLNTGELFF. The rearrangement links TRBV20-1 to TRBJ2-2; D is uncertain. The germline V and J ends were trimmed by 3 bases and 1 base, with 6 bases remaining between them. This CDR3 has 13 amino acids. CDR1 and CDR2 from the germline V gene are DFQATT and SNEGSKA (reference sequence).

This clonotype came up a few times. The genes are TRBV6-1 and TRBJ1-3; TRBD1 matches at 7 bases. CDR1 is MNHNS, CDR2 SASEGT, per germline. This CDR3 has 14 amino acids. Trimming removed 6 bases from V and 4 bases from J; junction bases left unmatched: 6. DNA for the CDR3: TGTGCCAGCAGAGCCCTGGGACAGGGAAACACCATATATTTT. It specifies CASRALGQGNTIYF.

The chain has TRBV5-1 and TRBJ1-1; D is unclear. This CDR3 contains 14 residues. The ends were cut back, 4 bases at V and 0 bases at J, with 10 bases in the middle. The germline V gene has CDR1 SGHRS and CDR2 YFSETQ. CDR3 nucleotides: TGCGCCAGCAGCACAGCGAATATGAACACTGAAGCTTTCTTT. This encodes CASSTANMNTEAFF.

This clonotype came up a few times. This chain uses TRBV12-3 or TRBV12-4 with TRBJ1-5, with 9 nucleotides matching TRBD1. Trimming cost V 5 bases and J 7 bases; bases outside gene matches: 6. The CDR3 spans 14 residues. Here the CDR3 reads CASSIGTGRQPQHF. The DNA of the CDR3 is TGTGCCAGCAGTATCGGGACAGGGCGACAGCCCCAGCATTTT.

This chain links TRBV6-1 with TRBJ2-7; no firm D call. Deletions cut 2 bases from V and 5 bases from J, with 10 bases between. The length of the CDR3 is 13 residues. Germline assignment: CDR1 MNHNS and CDR2 SASEGT. CDR3 coding DNA: TGTGCCAGCAGTGAATTGGAAGGGCACGAGCAGTACTTC. It codes for CASSELEGHEQYF.

The chain joins TRBV25-1 to TRBJ1-1, with D maybe TRBD1 (5 bases). CDR1 is MGHDK and CDR2 is SYGVNS in the germline V gene. The CDR3 length is 15 residues. Trimming removed 4 bases from V and 4 bases from J, with 16 bases in between. The CDR3 sequence: CASSVRVTAGTEAFF. The CDR3 DNA is TGTGCCAGCAGTGTCAGGGTAACGGCAGGCACTGAAGCTTTCTTT.

The chain's CDR3 is CASSLEGQPYYGYTF. The CDR3 nucleotides read TGCGCCAGCAGCTTGGAGGGACAGCCCTACTATGGCTACACCTTC. V gene TRBV5-1 combines with J gene TRBJ1-2, with 7 positions matching TRBD1. Trimming cost V 0 bases and J 3 bases; bases outside gene matches: 5. Germline V gene data show CDR1 as SGHRS and CDR2 as YFSETQ. The CDR3 length is 15 residues.

This clonotype was seen a handful of times. The V gene is TRBV18, the J gene TRBJ1-1; no reliable D call. CDR1 is KGHSH and CDR2 is LQKENI in the germline V gene. Trimming took off 2 bases at V and 4 bases at J, with 14 bases between the two ends. The CDR3 covers 15 residues. CDR3 DNA sequence: TGTGCCAGCTCACCAATCAACGTTTTGGGCACTGAAGCTTTCTTT. This translates into CASSPINVLGTEAFF.

The V call is TRBV6-5, the J call TRBJ1-1; D possibly corresponds to TRBD1 (5 bases). The germline CDR1 and CDR2 sequences are MNHEY and SVGAGI. CDR3 size: 16 residues. The V and J ends lost 2 bases and 3 bases respectively, with 16 bases between them. The CDR3 coding sequence is TGTGCCAGCAGTTACCCACAAAAAAGAGGGGACACTGAAGCTTTCTTT. Translating it yields CASSYPQKRGDTEAFF.

The V and J genes are TRBV12-3 or TRBV12-4 and TRBJ2-1; TRBD2 aligns across 8 bases. This CDR3 has 17 residues. The V gene end was trimmed by 3 bases and the J gene end by 4 bases; junction bases not matched to a gene: 11. The CDR3 is CASSFWGSGGLYNEQFF. The CDR3 DNA follows: TGTGCCAGCAGTTTTTGGGGATCGGGGGGGCTGTACAATGAGCAGTTCTTC.

This clonotype was counted only a few times. The CDR3 bases are TGCGCCAGCAGCCAAGTAGCTAGCGGGGTACGCACAGATACGCAGTATTTT. Translated: CASSQVASGVRTDTQYF. The genes are TRBV4-3 and TRBJ2-3; 9 positions match TRBD2. Trimming removed 1 base from V and 1 base from J; junction bases left unmatched: 6. CDR3 length equals 17 residues. The V gene's germline CDR1 is LGHNA and CDR2 YSLEER.

The rearrangement uses TRBV15 and TRBJ1-2, with 7 bases identical to TRBD1. CDR1 is LNHNV, CDR2 YYDKDF, per germline (reference sequence). Trimming took 0 bases from V and 14 from J; bases not matched to a gene: 6. This CDR3 has 12 residues. CDR3 residues: CATSRDGTVFTF. CDR3 bases: TGTGCCACCAGCAGAGACGGGACAGTGTTTACCTTC.

This clonotype showed up many times. The V call is TRBV7-2, the J call TRBJ2-7, with TRBD2 as a possible D gene (5 bases). Germline lookup yields CDR1 SGHTA and CDR2 FQGNSA. Trimming cost V 9 bases and J 0 bases, with 12 bases left between them. This CDR3 comprises 13 residues. The CDR3 spells CASNSGSSYEQYF. For the CDR3, the DNA is TGTGCCAGTAATTCTGGGAGCTCCTACGAGCAGTACTTC.

This clonotype turned up a few times. This chain connects TRBV2 to TRBJ2-7; maybe TRBD2 (7 bases). Germline-derived CDR1 and CDR2 are SNHLY and FYNNEI. This CDR3 spans 14 amino acids. The ends were cut back, 8 bases at V and 2 bases at J, with 16 bases in the middle. CDR3 nucleotides: TGTGCCAGCGCCTGGGGAGGGGGGACCTACGAGCAGTACTTC. Translation gives CASAWGGGTYEQYF. The full variable domain, with the rest looked up from reference TRBV2 and TRBJ2-7, is EPEVTQTPSHQVTQMGQEVILRCVPISNHLYFYWYRQILGQKVEFLVSFYNNEISEKSEIFDDQFSVERPDGSNFTLKIRSTKLEDSAMYFCASAWGGGTYEQYFGPGTRLTVT.

V usage is TRBV4-3 and J usage is TRBJ2-3; 10 nucleotides align to TRBD2. This CDR3 spans 17 amino acids. The trim removed 1 base at V and 3 bases at J, leaving 7 bases unmatched. Germline V gene lookup returns CDR1 LGHNA and CDR2 YSLEER. The CDR3 coding sequence is TGCGCCAGCAGCCAAGCGGTAGCGGGGGGACGGACAGATACGCAGTATTTT. Translating gives CASSQAVAGGRTDTQYF.

This clonotype was counted at least ten times. This chain links TRBV7-7 with TRBJ2-2, with TRBD1 matching over 8 bases. V lost 6 bases and J lost 1; bases outside the gene matches: 4. CDR3 length: 15 residues. CDR1 is SSHAT and CDR2 is FNYEAQ in the germline V gene (reference sequence). Here the CDR3 reads CASSPGQGNTGELFF. For the CDR3, the DNA is TGTGCCAGCAGTCCCGGACAGGGGAACACCGGGGAGCTGTTTTTT.

This clonotype has more than one count but fewer than ten. V is TRBV4-2 and J is TRBJ1-6, with D maybe TRBD1 (6 bases). CDR1 and CDR2 (germline): LGHNA, YNFKEQ. The length of the CDR3 is 17 residues. The V end lost 1 base, the J end lost 4 bases, and 14 bases lay between the germline ends. Written as DNA, the CDR3 is TGTGCCAGCAGCCAAGGGGGGCCCCCGTCTTATAATTCACCCCTCCACTTT. Its translation is CASSQGGPPSYNSPLHF.

The sample holds a few counts of this clonotype. This chain connects TRBV7-2 to TRBJ2-1, with TRBD1 matching over 11 bases. V lost 5 bases and J lost 4; bases outside the gene matches: 10. Germline CDR1 SGHTA, CDR2 FQGNSA. This CDR3 spans 17 amino acids. This chain's CDR3 is CASSPPGGTGGYNEQFF. The CDR3 coding sequence is TGTGCCAGCAGCCCACCGGGCGGGACAGGGGGTTACAATGAGCAGTTCTTC.

CDR3 protein: CASSLTGRGDTQYF. The CDR3 DNA reads TGCGCCAGCAGCTTGACAGGGCGAGGAGATACGCAGTATTTT. This sequence joins TRBV5-1 and TRBJ2-3; tentatively, D is TRBD1 (6 bases). With 1 base removed from V and 5 bases from J, the gap between germline ends came to 11 bases. The CDR3 loop spans 14 amino acids. Germline CDR1 is SGHRS and CDR2 is YFSETQ. The full variable domain, in which reference TRBV5-1 and TRBJ2-3 provide the parts outside the CDR3, is KAGVTQTPRYLIKTRGQQVTLSCSPISGHRSVSWYQQTPGQGLQFLFEYFSETQRNKGNFPGRFSGRQFSNSRSEMNVSTLELGDSALYLCASSLTGRGDTQYFGPGTRLTVL.

The chain has TRBV6-1 and TRBJ2-1; no reliable D call. V shed 6 bases and J shed 5 bases, with 11 bases lying between them. Germline loops: CDR1 MNHNS, CDR2 SASEGT. The CDR3 contains 13 residues. CDR3 in amino acids: CASSPPINNEQFF. The CDR3 DNA reads TGTGCCAGCAGCCCCCCGATCAACAATGAGCAGTTCTTC.

The V gene is TRBV5-1, the J gene TRBJ2-7, with D possibly being TRBD1 (6 bases). The CDR3 is 13 amino acids. Germline CDR1 SGHRS, CDR2 YFSETQ. The germline V and J ends were trimmed by 3 bases and 6 bases, with 13 bases remaining between them. The CDR3 coding sequence is TGCGCCAGCAGCTCCGTCCCAGGGGCCGAGCAGTACTTC. Translating gives CASSSVPGAEQYF.

This clonotype was seen only a few times. The V and J genes are TRBV5-1 and TRBJ2-2; a possible D gene is TRBD2 (6 bases). Germline loops: CDR1 SGHRS, CDR2 YFSETQ. Trimming stripped 4 bases from V and 7 bases from J, with 11 bases between. CDR3 length equals 13 residues. CDR3 in DNA: TGCGCCAGCAGCATGACTAGAGTCGGGGAGCTGTTTTTT. Translating gives CASSMTRVGELFF. The full variable domain, in which reference TRBV5-1 and TRBJ2-2 provide the parts outside the CDR3, is KAGVTQTPRYLIKTRGQQVTLSCSPISGHRSVSWYQQTPGQGLQFLFEYFSETQRNKGNFPGRFSGRQFSNSRSEMNVSTLELGDSALYLCASSMTRVGELFFGEGSRLTVL.

This clonotype was found a few times. The chain recombines TRBV7-8 with TRBJ2-1; 8 nucleotides match TRBD1. J gave up 9 bases and V 4 bases, and 8 bases lay outside the gene matches. The CDR3 spans 14 residues. In germline, CDR1 is SGHVS, CDR2 FQNEAQ. CDR3 residues: CASSWTGSEGEQFF. CDR3 nucleotide sequence: TGTGCCAGCAGCTGGACAGGGAGTGAGGGTGAGCAGTTCTTC.

This clonotype was counted between two and nine times. The rearrangement joins TRBV14 to TRBJ1-1; D is unclear. Looked up from germline, CDR1 is SGHDN and CDR2 is FVKESK. The V and J ends lost 0 bases and 3 bases respectively, with 8 bases between them. This CDR3 has 14 amino acids. The DNA for the CDR3 is TGTGCCAGCAGCCAAGAACCGCGCGACACTGAAGCTTTCTTT. Translation gives CASSQEPRDTEAFF.

This clonotype was picked up many times. The V gene is TRBV18, the J gene TRBJ2-7; weak D call: TRBD1 (6 bases). Trimming removed 5 bases at V and 3 bases at J, with 20 bases between. CDR3 length: 16 amino acids. The germline V gene encodes CDR1 KGHSH and CDR2 LQKENI. In DNA, the CDR3 is TGTGCCAGCTCATCGTACAGGGCAAACGTGTTCTACGAGCAGTACTTC. It codes for CASSSYRANVFYEQYF. Using reference TRBV18 and TRBJ2-7 for the parts outside the CDR3, the full variable domain is NAGVMQNPRHLVRRRGQEARLRCSPMKGHSHVYWYRQLPEEGLKFMVYLQKENIIDESGMPKERFSAEFPKEGPSILRIQQVVRGDSAAYFCASSSYRANVFYEQYFGPGTRLTVT.